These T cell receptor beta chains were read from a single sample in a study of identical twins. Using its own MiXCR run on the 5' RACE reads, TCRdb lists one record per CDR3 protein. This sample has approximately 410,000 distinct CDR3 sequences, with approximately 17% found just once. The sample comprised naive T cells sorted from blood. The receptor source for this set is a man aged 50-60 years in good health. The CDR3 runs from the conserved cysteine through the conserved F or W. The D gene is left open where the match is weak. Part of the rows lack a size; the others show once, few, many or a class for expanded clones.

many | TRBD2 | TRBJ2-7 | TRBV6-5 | TGTGCCAGCAGTTACCCGGGACTAGATAACGAGCAGTACTTC | CASSYPGLDNEQYF
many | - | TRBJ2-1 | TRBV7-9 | TGTGCCAGCAGCCCGACAGGAGGACCTTTCAATGAGCAGTTCTTC | CASSPTGGPFNEQFF
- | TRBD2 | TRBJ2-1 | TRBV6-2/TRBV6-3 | TGTGCCAGCAGTTTGGGACTAGCGGGAGCTCGTCGTGAGCAGTTCTTC | CASSLGLAGARREQFF
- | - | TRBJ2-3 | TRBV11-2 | TGTGCCAGCAGCTTAGACCTATGGGATACGCAGTATTTT | CASSLDLWDTQYF
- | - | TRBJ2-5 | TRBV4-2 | TGTGCCAGCAGCCAAGAGCCGGGACGGACCCAAGAGACCCAGTACTTC | CASSQEPGRTQETQYF
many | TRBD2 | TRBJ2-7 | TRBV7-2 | TGTGCCAGCAGCTTAGATCCGGGAGGGCCCTACGAGCAGTACTTC | CASSLDPGGPYEQYF
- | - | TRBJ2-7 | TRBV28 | TGTGCCAGCAGTTTAGGATGGCGGGGTTCGAGGAGGACGAATTACGAGCAGTACTTC | CASSLGWRGSRRTNYEQYF
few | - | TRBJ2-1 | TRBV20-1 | TGCAGTGCTAGGGCCGGGACCCAATACAATGAGCAGTTCTTC | CSARAGTQYNEQFF
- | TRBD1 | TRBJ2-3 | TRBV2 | TGTGCCAGCAGACCGGGACAGGGCACAGATACGCAGTATTTT | CASRPGQGTDTQYF
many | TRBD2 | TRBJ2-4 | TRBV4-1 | TGCGCCAGCAGCCAAGATTCAGGCCTCGGGGGGAGGGCCCCTTTAGCCAAAAACATTCAGTACTTC | CASSQDSGLGGRAPLAKNIQYF
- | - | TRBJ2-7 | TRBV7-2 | TGTGCCAGCAGCTCTCAGGTCCTTCTTCTACGAGAACAGTACTTC | CASSSQVLLLREQYF
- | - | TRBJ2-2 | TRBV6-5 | TGTGCCAGCAGTTACACGGGAGTGAACACCGGGGAGCTGTTTTTT | CASSYTGVNTGELFF
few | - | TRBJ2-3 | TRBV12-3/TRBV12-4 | TGTGCCACCAGCCCAGGAAGGAGGGGAGGCATAACAGATACGCAGTATTTT | CATSPGRRGGITDTQYF
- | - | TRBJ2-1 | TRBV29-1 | TGCAGCGTTGTGTATAGCAGGTATGAGCAGTTCTTC | CSVVYSRYEQFF
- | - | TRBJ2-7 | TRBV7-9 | TGTGCCAGCAGCTTAGTCCAGGGGGGAAACTACGAGCAGTACTTC | CASSLVQGGNYEQYF
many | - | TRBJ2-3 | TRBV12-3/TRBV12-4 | TGTGCCAGCAGTTGGGGGATCGCATCGGGCACAGATACGCAGTATTTT | CASSWGIASGTDTQYF
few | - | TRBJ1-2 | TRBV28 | TGTGCCAGCACCCCCCTTCTCCTTCGTGGGGCTAACTATGGCTACACCTTC | CASTPLLLRGANYGYTF
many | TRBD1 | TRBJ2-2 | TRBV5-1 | TGCGCCAGCAGCTTCAGGGGGCCGGGCACCGGGGAGCTGTTTTTT | CASSFRGPGTGELFF
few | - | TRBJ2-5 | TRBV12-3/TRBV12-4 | TGTGCCAGCAGTCCTTGGACGGTTCAAGAGACCCAGTACTTC | CASSPWTVQETQYF
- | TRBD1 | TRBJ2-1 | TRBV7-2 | TGTGCCAGCAGCTACGCTGTAGGACAGGGTACAACAGAGCAGTTCTTC | CASSYAVGQGTTEQFF
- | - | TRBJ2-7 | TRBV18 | TGTGCCAGCTCACAGGGGGTCCAATACTTTAGCTCCTACGAGCAGTACTTC | CASSQGVQYFSSYEQYF
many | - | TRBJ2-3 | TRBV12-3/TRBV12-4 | TGTGCCAGCAGTAATACGGGGGTCACAGATACGCAGTATTTT | CASSNTGVTDTQYF
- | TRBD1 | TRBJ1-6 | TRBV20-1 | TGCAGTGCCCGGACAGGGGGCTCCTATAATTCACCCCTCCACTTT | CSARTGGSYNSPLHF
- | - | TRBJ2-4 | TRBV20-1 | TGCAGTGCCCCGCGTAGGGAGTTGGTGCACATTCAGTACTTC | CSAPRRELVHIQYF
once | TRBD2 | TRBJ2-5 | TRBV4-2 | TGTGCCAGCAGCCAAACCCCCGGGGGGGGCATAAAGACCCAGTACTTC | CASSQTPGGGIKTQYF
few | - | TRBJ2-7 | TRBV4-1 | TGCGCCAGCAGCCAGGCACTTGCGACAGCGGCTCCCTACGAGCAGTACTTC | CASSQALATAAPYEQYF
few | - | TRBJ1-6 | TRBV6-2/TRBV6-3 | TGTGCCAGCAGTTACTCGATGGGGGCCATGAATTCACCCCTCCACTTT | CASSYSMGAMNSPLHF
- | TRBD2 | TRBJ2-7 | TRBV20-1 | TGCAGGCCGGGGGCCGGACTAGCGGTCTACGAGCAGTACTTC | CRPGAGLAVYEQYF
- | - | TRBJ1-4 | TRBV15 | TGTGCCACCAGCAGAGATTTCGGTGAAAAACTGTTTTTT | CATSRDFGEKLFF
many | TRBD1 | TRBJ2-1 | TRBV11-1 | TGTGCCAGCAGCTTCTCCGGGACAGGGGGCTCGGATAGGCTTGGCAATGAGCAGTTCTTC | CASSFSGTGGSDRLGNEQFF
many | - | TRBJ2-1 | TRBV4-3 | TGCGCCAGCAGCCAAGGTCTGGCGGGGTCCTACAATGAGCAGTTCTTC | CASSQGLAGSYNEQFF
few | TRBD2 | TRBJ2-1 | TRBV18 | TGTGCCAGCTCACCCGGACTAGCGGGTATGAGTCGGGAGCAGTTCTTC | CASSPGLAGMSREQFF
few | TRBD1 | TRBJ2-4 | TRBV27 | TGTGCCAGCAGTAACATAGACAGGGCACTAGCCAAAAACATTCAGTACTTC | CASSNIDRALAKNIQYF
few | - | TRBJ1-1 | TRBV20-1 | TGCAGTGCCCAACTTAGGCGACGGCAGAACACTGAAGCTTTCTTT | CSAQLRRRQNTEAFF
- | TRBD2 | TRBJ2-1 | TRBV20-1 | TGCAGTGCTAGAGATCAACTAGCGGGAGGGAGCTCCTACAATGAGCAGTTCTTC | CSARDQLAGGSSYNEQFF
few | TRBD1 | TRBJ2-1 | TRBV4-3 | TGCGCCAGCAGCCCCAATAGGGACAGGTACTACAATGAGCAGTTCTTC | CASSPNRDRYYNEQFF
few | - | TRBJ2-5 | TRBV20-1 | TGCAGTGCTACTTTTCCGTTGGACAGTCAAGAGACCCAGTACTTC | CSATFPLDSQETQYF
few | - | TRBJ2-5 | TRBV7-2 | TGTGCCAGCAGCGGTTACAGGGACCAAGAGACCCAGTACTTC | CASSGYRDQETQYF
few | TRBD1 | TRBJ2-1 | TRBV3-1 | TGTGCCAGCAGCCAAGAACAGACAGGGAATGAGCAGTTCTTC | CASSQEQTGNEQFF
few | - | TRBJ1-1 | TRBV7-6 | TGTGCCAGCAGCTCCGAAGGGGGGATGAACACTGAAGCTTTCTTT | CASSSEGGMNTEAFF
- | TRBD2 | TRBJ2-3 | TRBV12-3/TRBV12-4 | TGTGCCAGCAGATTAAGCGGGAGTGGAGATACGCAGTATTTT | CASRLSGSGDTQYF
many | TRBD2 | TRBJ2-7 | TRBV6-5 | TGTGCCAGCAGGTTAGCGGGGCCCTCCTACGAGCAGTACTTC | CASRLAGPSYEQYF
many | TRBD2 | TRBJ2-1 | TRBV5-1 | TGCGCCAGCAGCTCTCCTAGCGGGGGGATCTACAATGAGCAGTTCTTC | CASSSPSGGIYNEQFF
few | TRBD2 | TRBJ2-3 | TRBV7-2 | TGTGCCAGCAGCTTAGCCCCAGCGGGAGTGTTAAATACGCAGTATTTT | CASSLAPAGVLNTQYF
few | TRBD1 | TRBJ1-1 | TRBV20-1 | TGCAGTGCTAGAGACAGGGGGGTTGTGCGCACTGAAGCTTTCTTT | CSARDRGVVRTEAFF
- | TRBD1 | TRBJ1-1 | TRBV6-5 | TGTGCCAGCAGTTACTCCTTAACAGGGGTGCTTGAAGCTTTCTTT | CASSYSLTGVLEAFF
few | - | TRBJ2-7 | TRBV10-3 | TGTGCCATCAGTGAAGGCAGCTCCTACGAGCAGTACTTC | CAISEGSSYEQYF
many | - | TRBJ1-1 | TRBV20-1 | TGCAGTGCTCCCCGCCCCGTTAAAAACACTGAAGCTTTCTTT | CSAPRPVKNTEAFF
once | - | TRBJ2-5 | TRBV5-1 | TGCGCCAGCAGCCCGACAGTCCATGGAGACCAAGAGACCCAGTACTTC | CASSPTVHGDQETQYF
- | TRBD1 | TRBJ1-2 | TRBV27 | TGTGCCAGCAGTTTATGGGGGGGACAGCCAAACGTGGGCTACACCTTC | CASSLWGGQPNVGYTF
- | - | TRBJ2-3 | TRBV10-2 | TGCGCCAGCAGTCGGGCCGGGTTTGGGGCCGGGGATACGCAGTATTTT | CASSRAGFGAGDTQYF
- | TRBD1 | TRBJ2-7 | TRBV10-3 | TGTGCCATCAGTGGGGACAGGGGAGGGTACGAGCAGTACTTC | CAISGDRGGYEQYF
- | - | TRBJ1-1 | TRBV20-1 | TGCAGTGCTAGGTCTGAATTGAACACTGAAGCTTTCTTT | CSARSELNTEAFF
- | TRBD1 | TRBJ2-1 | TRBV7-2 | TGTGCCAGCAGCTCTTACAGGGGATCGGTCGGTAATGAGCAGTTCTTC | CASSSYRGSVGNEQFF
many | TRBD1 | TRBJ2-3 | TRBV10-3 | TGTGCCATACAACAGGGGAGCACAGATACGCAGTATTTT | CAIQQGSTDTQYF
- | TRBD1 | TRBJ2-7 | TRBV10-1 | TGCGCCAGCAGGTCATCTCCCGGGACAGCTTACGACGAGCAGTACTTC | CASRSSPGTAYDEQYF
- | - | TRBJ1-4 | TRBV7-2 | TGTGCCAGCAGCTTTCGGAATATTACAACTAATGAAAAACTGTTTTTT | CASSFRNITTNEKLFF
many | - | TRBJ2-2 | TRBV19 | TGTGCCAGTAGCACCTCACTTAGTGGGGAGCTGTTTTTT | CASSTSLSGELFF
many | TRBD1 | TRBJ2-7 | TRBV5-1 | TGCGCCAGCACCCCTGGGGTCCGGGACAGGGCCTACGAGCAGTACTTC | CASTPGVRDRAYEQYF
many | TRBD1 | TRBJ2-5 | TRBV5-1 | TGCGCCAGCAGCTTGGGGACAGGGGGCACCCAAGAGACCCAGTACTTC | CASSLGTGGTQETQYF